The 25 T cell receptor beta chains in this list originate from one sample, sequenced in a study of HIV-infected patients and healthy controls. cDNA was made from 500 ng RNA using alpha and beta constant primers. Each of the alpha and beta chains got its own library through chain-specific third strand synthesis with indices. TCRdb reanalysed the 5' RACE reads using MiXCR and keeps one entry per CDR3 protein. The sample records 13,000 to 15,000 distinct CDR3 sequences, roughly 9.9% being singletons. All unsorted peripheral T cells were captured because whole blood was used without fractionation. Sequences were obtained from blood. All receptors derive from an adult in good health.

This clonotype is medium-sized in the sample. This chain uses TRBV7-2 with TRBJ2-1, with TRBD2 matching over 8 bases. V shed 4 bases and J 5 bases; nucleotides not matched to a gene: 7. The CDR3 length is 15 residues. Germline V gene lookup returns CDR1 SGHTA and CDR2 FQGNSA. The CDR3 loop reads CASSWRTSLNNEQFF. CDR3 DNA sequence: TGTGCCAGCAGCTGGAGGACTAGCCTGAACAATGAGCAGTTCTTC.

This chain uses TRBV12-3 or TRBV12-4 with TRBJ2-5, with D uncertain. The V and J ends lost 7 bases and 2 bases respectively, with 8 bases between them. The CDR3 extends over 12 amino acids. The CDR3 loop reads CASKPSQETQYF. CDR3 DNA: TGTGCCAGCAAGCCATCTCAAGAGACCCAGTACTTC.

This clonotype counts as medium-sized. V usage is TRBV11-2 and J usage is TRBJ2-3; tentative D call: TRBD2 (5 bases). V lost 1 base, J lost 3 bases, and 8 bases lay in between. In germline, CDR1 is SGHAT, CDR2 FQNNGV. The CDR3 runs to 14 residues. CDR3 sequence (DNA): TGTGCCAGCAGCTTAGCAGCGGTGACAGATACGCAGTATTTT. Its translation is CASSLAAVTDTQYF. Full variable domain (rest looked up from reference TRBV11-2 and TRBJ2-3): EAGVAQSPRYKIIEKRQSVAFWCNPISGHATLYWYQQILGQGPKLLIQFQNNGVVDDSQLPKDRFSAERLKGVDSTLKIQPAKLEDSAVYLCASSLAAVTDTQYFGPGTRLTVL.

This clonotype was found many times. The chain joins TRBV11-2 to TRBJ1-1; D may be TRBD1 (5 bases). Per germline, CDR1 SGHAT and CDR2 FQNNGV. The length of the CDR3 is 14 residues. The V gene lost 3 bases and the J gene lost 5 bases, with 13 bases spanning the gap. The CDR3 sequence is CASSFRVLATEAFF. In DNA form, the CDR3 reads TGTGCCAGCAGCTTCAGGGTATTGGCGACTGAAGCTTTCTTT.

This clonotype was detected a few times. The chain links TRBV20-1 to TRBJ2-5; TRBD2 matches at 7 bases. CDR3 size: 15 residues. V was pared by 2 bases and J by 1 base, with 7 bases of the junction left unmatched. Germline V gene lookup returns CDR1 DFQATT and CDR2 SNEGSKA (reference sequence). CDR3 nucleotides: TGCAGTGCTAGACTTGTGACGGGGGGCCAAGAGACCCAGTACTTC. Its protein product is CSARLVTGGQETQYF.

This clonotype appeared many times. This chain connects TRBV24-1 to TRBJ2-1; tentative D call: TRBD1 (5 bases). CDR3 length: 13 residues. Trimming removed 5 bases at V and 10 bases at J, with 14 bases between. The V gene's germline CDR1 is KGHDR and CDR2 SFDVKD. The CDR3 sequence is CATSVGRASEQFF. The CDR3 coding sequence is TGTGCCACCAGTGTAGGCAGGGCGTCCGAGCAGTTCTTC.

This clonotype was observed many times. The V call is TRBV28, the J call TRBJ2-1, with D maybe TRBD1 (6 bases). Germline V gives CDR1 MDHEN, CDR2 SYDVKM. Trimming shortened V by 5 bases and J by 0 bases, and 11 bases separated the two germline ends. CDR3 length: 15 residues. The CDR3 spells CASSQQGVSYNEQFF. CDR3 in DNA: TGTGCCAGCAGTCAACAGGGAGTCTCCTACAATGAGCAGTTCTTC. The full variable domain, with the rest looked up from reference TRBV28 and TRBJ2-1, is DVKVTQSSRYLVKRTGEKVFLECVQDMDHENMFWYRQDPGLGLRLIYFSYDVKMKEKGDIPEGYSVSREKKERFSLILESASTNQTSMYLCASSQQGVSYNEQFFGPGTRLTVL.

This clonotype is medium-sized in the sample. The chain recombines TRBV29-1 with TRBJ1-1, with D possibly TRBD1 on 5 matching bases. There are 14 residues in the CDR3. Trimming removed 4 bases at V and 11 bases at J, with 23 bases between. CDR1 is SQVTM, CDR2 ANQGSEA, per germline. CDR3 nucleotide sequence: TGCAGCGTTGCCCCTAGGGACTACTACTCGTCGGCTTTCTTT. It yields the protein CSVAPRDYYSSAFF.

This chain links TRBV30 with TRBJ1-1; tentatively, D is TRBD1 (5 bases). The CDR3 length is 13 residues. Trimming shortened V by 5 bases and J by 1 base, and 11 bases separated the two germline ends. Germline V gene lookup returns CDR1 GTSNPN and CDR2 SVGIG (reference sequence). CDR3 sequence: CAWDSWGNTEAFF. CDR3 nucleotide sequence: TGTGCCTGGGACAGCTGGGGGAACACTGAAGCTTTCTTT. The whole variable domain, remainder taken from reference TRBV30 and TRBJ1-1, is SQTIHQWPATLVQPVGSPLSLECTVEGTSNPNLYWYRQAAGRGLQLLFYSVGIGQISSEVPQNLSASRPQDRQFILSSKKLLLSDSGFYLCAWDSWGNTEAFFGQGTRLTVV.

This clonotype is termed medium-sized. The V gene is TRBV6-5, the J gene TRBJ2-5; D gene uncertain. Germline values: CDR1 MNHEY, CDR2 SVGAGI. V shed 5 bases and J shed 2 bases, with 6 bases lying between them. The CDR3 is 12 amino acids. The CDR3 protein is CASSTRQETQYF. In nucleotides, the CDR3 is TGTGCCAGCAGTACCAGGCAAGAGACCCAGTACTTC.

The rearrangement joins TRBV9 to TRBJ2-2, with D possibly being TRBD1 or TRBD2 (5 bases each). The CDR3 runs to 13 residues. The germline V gene has CDR1 SGDLS and CDR2 YYNGEE. V was shortened by 0 bases and J by 5 bases, with 5 bases between the two germline ends. The DNA for the CDR3 is TGTGCCAGCAGCGTAGGGGGGACCGGGGAGCTGTTTTTT. Encoded protein: CASSVGGTGELFF.

Comment on this clonotype: A clone one base away is much larger, so this may be a read error. This rearrangement joins TRBV29-1 to TRBJ2-3; 13 bases line up with TRBD2. V lost 4 bases to trimming and J lost 4 bases; unmatched junction nucleotides: 8. This CDR3 is 16 amino acids long. Germline lookup yields CDR1 SQVTM and CDR2 ANQGSEA. CDR3 nucleotides: TGCAGCGTTGTGGAGTGGACTAGCGGGAGTCCAGATACGCAGTATTTT. Its translation: CSVVEWTSGSPDTQYF.

This clonotype occurred many times. The chain carries TRBV6-6 and TRBJ1-6; the D is unclear. V was cut by 0 bases and J by 6 bases, with 15 bases left in between. Germline V gene data show CDR1 as MNHNY and CDR2 as SVGAGI (reference sequence). CDR3 size: 17 residues. The CDR3, as DNA: TGTGCCAGCAGTTACTCGCAAAGAGGGAACTTTAATTCACCCCTCCACTTT. Its protein is CASSYSQRGNFNSPLHF.

In this sample, this clonotype turned up a few times. The V and J genes are TRBV29-1 and TRBJ2-5, with TRBD2 matching 7 bases. Per germline, CDR1 SQVTM and CDR2 ANQGSEA. V was clipped by 3 bases and J by 5 bases; unmatched bases: 15. This CDR3 is 16 amino acids long. CDR3 nucleotides: TGCAGCGTTGATCGACCTCTGGGCGGGAGTCGGGAGACCCAGTACTTC. It translates to CSVDRPLGGSRETQYF.

In its sample, this clonotype was seen many times. This chain links TRBV7-3 with TRBJ1-3, with D unclear. The germline V gene has CDR1 SGHTA and CDR2 FQGTGA. The CDR3 is 13 residues long. V was pared by 4 bases and J by 4 bases, with 8 bases between. DNA for the CDR3: TGTGCCAGCAGCTCAAGTCACGGAAACACCATATATTTT. Its protein is CASSSSHGNTIYF.

There are a few counts of this clonotype. This chain joins TRBV30 and TRBJ2-1, with 9 bases that match TRBD2. Germline V gene lookup returns CDR1 GTSNPN and CDR2 SVGIG (reference sequence). J was trimmed by 7 bases and V by 0 bases; bases with no gene match: 4. The CDR3 contains 14 residues. The CDR3 protein is CAWSVGAGGNEQFF. The CDR3 nucleotides read TGTGCCTGGAGTGTCGGTGCGGGAGGGAATGAGCAGTTCTTC.

This clonotype is medium-sized in the sample. The chain links TRBV10-3 to TRBJ2-3; TRBD2 aligns across 7 bases. Germline V CDR1 and CDR2: ENHRY, SYGVKD. V gave up 11 bases and J gave up 6 bases; unmatched junction bases: 11. This CDR3 spans 13 amino acids. CDR3 sequence (DNA): TGTGCCGTTTCAACTGGGGGGGTTGATACGCAGTATTTT. Protein: CAVSTGGVDTQYF.

This clonotype was counted many times. The chain links TRBV6-1 to TRBJ1-5; tentatively, D is TRBD1 (6 bases). CDR1 is MNHNS, CDR2 SASEGT, per germline. This CDR3 comprises 17 residues. V dropped 1 base and J dropped 5 bases, with 18 bases sitting between them. The CDR3 coding sequence is TGTGCCAGCAGTGAAGTTATGGGGGCTGCGGCCGATCAGCCCCAGCATTTT. This translates into CASSEVMGAAADQPQHF.

This clonotype was counted ten times or more. This chain connects TRBV4-3 to TRBJ2-7; D may correspond to TRBD1 or TRBD2 (5 bases each). CDR1 and CDR2 (germline): LGHNA, YSLEER. This CDR3 region has 15 residues. The ends were cut back, 1 base at V and 6 bases at J, with 16 bases in the middle. DNA for the CDR3: TGCGCCAGCAGCCAAGTCTGGCAGGGACCGCCCGAGCAGTACTTC. As protein: CASSQVWQGPPEQYF.

This clonotype has at least ten counts. This chain connects TRBV29-1 to TRBJ1-2, with a weak D call TRBD1 (6 bases). V was clipped by 3 bases and J by 8 bases, with 13 bases between them. The CDR3 has 12 residues. Germline V gene lookup returns CDR1 SQVTM and CDR2 ANQGSEA. The CDR3 sequence: CSVEPETGGYTF. CDR3 in DNA: TGCAGCGTTGAGCCAGAAACAGGGGGCTACACCTTC.

At least ten counts were recorded for this clonotype. The chain uses TRBV20-1 and TRBJ1-5, with D unresolved. The CDR3 is made up of 12 amino acids. CDR1 DFQATT and CDR2 SNEGSKA come from the germline V gene (reference sequence). The V end was cut by 0 bases, the J end by 6 bases, with 6 bases between. CDR3 in DNA: TGCAGTGCTAGAGAGTCCAGTCAGCCCCAGCATTTT. It specifies CSARESSQPQHF.

The chain links TRBV10-3 to TRBJ2-7; 10 nucleotides match TRBD1. J lost 2 bases, V lost 4 bases, and 5 bases had no gene match. Per germline, CDR1 ENHRY and CDR2 SYGVKD. The CDR3 length is 15 residues. CDR3: CAISGSGTGAYEQYF. CDR3 sequence (DNA): TGTGCCATCAGTGGTTCCGGGACAGGGGCCTACGAGCAGTACTTC.

This clonotype is judged medium-sized (0.01 to 0.1%). The rearrangement joins TRBV11-2 to TRBJ2-3; either TRBD1 or TRBD2 may supply D (5 bases each). The length of the CDR3 is 15 residues. V lost 5 bases, J lost 2 bases, and 14 bases lay in between. CDR1 and CDR2 (germline): SGHAT, FQNNGV. The CDR3 loop is CASSPRGPNTDTQYF. The CDR3 region has the DNA TGTGCCAGCAGCCCCCGGGGACCTAACACAGATACGCAGTATTTT.

This clonotype is medium-sized. The chain couples TRBV21-1 to TRBJ1-1; the table's D call of TRBD1 was not tested on the DNA. TRBV21-1 is a listed pseudogene. There are 17 residues in the CDR3. CDR3 region: CASRDRQRRPWGTEAFF. CDR3 nucleotide sequence: TGTGCCAGCAGGGACAGACAGCGCCGCCCCTGGGGCACTGAAGCTTTCTTT.

This clonotype is deemed medium-sized. This sequence joins TRBV12-3 or TRBV12-4 and TRBJ2-7; D not certain. V was shortened by 5 bases and J by 7 bases, with 9 bases between the two germline ends. The length of the CDR3 is 11 residues. CDR3 loop: CASSPGWEQYF. The CDR3 nucleotides are TGTGCCAGCAGTCCCGGTTGGGAGCAGTACTTC.